This TCR beta chain originates from a study of spatial heterogeneity in lung cancer. As for the study in general: The average count in raw reads for each unique TCR and UMI combination exceeded 8.5 appearances.

TCRdb fed the 5' RACE reads into MiXCR, producing one record per CDR3 protein. This repertoire shows 950 to 1,500 distinct CDR3 sequences, 25% to 30% found once; its top ten account for under 20%. The V gene end was trimmed by 4 bases and the J gene end by 1 base; junction bases not matched to a gene: 7. Germline V gene lookup returns CDR1 MDHEN and CDR2 SYDVKM. The CDR3 extends over 16 amino acids. This sample's time point: sample taken at primary tumor resection. Samples were donated by 72 untreated early-stage non-small cell lung cancer patients. TCRs were sequenced from unsorted whole RNA of tumor, nontumor lung or PBMC.

The chain has TRBV28 and TRBJ1-5, with TRBD1 identical over 7 bases. Sequenced material: normal lung tissue next to the tumor, taken at surgery. The origin of this receptor is a female donor with early-stage non-small cell lung cancer. The CDR3 region has the DNA TGTGCCAGCAGTTCCGGGCAGGGGGTAAGCAATCAGCCCCAGCATTTT. It codes for CASSSGQGVSNQPQHF. The full variable domain, completed using reference TRBV28 and TRBJ1-5, is DVKVTQSSRYLVKRTGEKVFLECVQDMDHENMFWYRQDPGLGLRLIYFSYDVKMKEKGDIPEGYSVSREKKERFSLILESASTNQTSMYLCASSSGQGVSNQPQHFGDGTRLSIL.